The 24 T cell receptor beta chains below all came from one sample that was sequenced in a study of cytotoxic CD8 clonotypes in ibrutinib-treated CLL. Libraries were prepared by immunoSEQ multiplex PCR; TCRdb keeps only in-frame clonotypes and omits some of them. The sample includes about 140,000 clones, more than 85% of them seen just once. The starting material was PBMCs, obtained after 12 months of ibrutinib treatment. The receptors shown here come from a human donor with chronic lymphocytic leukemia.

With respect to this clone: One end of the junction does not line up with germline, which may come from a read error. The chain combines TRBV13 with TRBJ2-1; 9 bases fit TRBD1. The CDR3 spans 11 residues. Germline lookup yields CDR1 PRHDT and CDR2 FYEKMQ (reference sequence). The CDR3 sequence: CASSARTGEVF. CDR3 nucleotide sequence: TGTGCCAGCAGCGCCCGGACAGGGGAGGTCTTC.

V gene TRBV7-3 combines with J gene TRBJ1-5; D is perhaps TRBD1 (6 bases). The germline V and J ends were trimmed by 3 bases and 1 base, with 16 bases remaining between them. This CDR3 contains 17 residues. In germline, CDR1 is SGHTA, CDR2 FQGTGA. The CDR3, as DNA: TGTGCCAGCAGCTTGCGACAGGACAAGGGGAGCAATCAGCCCCAGCATTTT. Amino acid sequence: CASSLRQDKGSNQPQHF.

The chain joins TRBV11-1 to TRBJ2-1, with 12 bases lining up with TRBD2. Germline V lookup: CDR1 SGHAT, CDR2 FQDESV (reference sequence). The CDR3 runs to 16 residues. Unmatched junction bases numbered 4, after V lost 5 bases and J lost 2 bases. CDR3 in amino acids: CASSRLAGVPYNEQFF. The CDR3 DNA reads TGTGCCAGCAGCCGACTAGCGGGAGTCCCCTACAATGAGCAGTTCTTC.

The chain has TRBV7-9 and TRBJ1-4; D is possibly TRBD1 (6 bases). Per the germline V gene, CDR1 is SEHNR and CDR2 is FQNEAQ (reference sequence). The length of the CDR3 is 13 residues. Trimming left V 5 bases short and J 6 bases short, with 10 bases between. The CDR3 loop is CASSPRTDEKLFF. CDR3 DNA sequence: TGTGCCAGCAGCCCGAGGACAGATGAAAAACTGTTTTTT.

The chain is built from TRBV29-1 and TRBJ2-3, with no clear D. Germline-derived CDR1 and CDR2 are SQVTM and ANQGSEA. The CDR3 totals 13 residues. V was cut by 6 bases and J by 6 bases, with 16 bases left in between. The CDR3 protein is CSVAGRLSDTQYF. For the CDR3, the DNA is TGCAGCGTCGCCGGGCGGTTATCCGATACGCAGTATTTT.

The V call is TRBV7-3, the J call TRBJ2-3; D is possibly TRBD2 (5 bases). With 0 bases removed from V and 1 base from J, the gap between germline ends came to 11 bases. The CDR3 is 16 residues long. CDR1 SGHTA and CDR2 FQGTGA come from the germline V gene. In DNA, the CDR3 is TGTGCCAGCAGCTTAACTTCGGGGATGGGCACAGATACGCAGTATTTT. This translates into CASSLTSGMGTDTQYF. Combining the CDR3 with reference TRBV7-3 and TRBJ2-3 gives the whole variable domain GAGVSQTPSNKVTEKGKYVELRCDPISGHTALYWYRQSLGQGPEFLIYFQGTGAADDSGLPNDRFFAVRPEGSVSTLKIQRTERGDSAVYLCASSLTSGMGTDTQYFGPGTRLTVL.

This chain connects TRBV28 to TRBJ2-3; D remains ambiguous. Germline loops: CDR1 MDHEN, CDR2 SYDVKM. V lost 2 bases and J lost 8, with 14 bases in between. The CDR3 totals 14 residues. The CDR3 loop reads CASSLKAPIVTQYF. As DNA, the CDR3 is TGTGCCAGCAGTTTAAAGGCGCCCATCGTTACGCAGTATTTT.

CDR3 protein: CASSEGMNTGELFF. CDR3 DNA: TGCGCCAGCAGTGAGGGGATGAACACCGGGGAGCTGTTTTTT. The chain couples TRBV10-2 to TRBJ2-2; D is unclear. The CDR3 is 14 amino acids. Germline assignment: CDR1 WSHSY and CDR2 SAAADI. V was pared by 2 bases and J by 1 base, with 5 bases between.

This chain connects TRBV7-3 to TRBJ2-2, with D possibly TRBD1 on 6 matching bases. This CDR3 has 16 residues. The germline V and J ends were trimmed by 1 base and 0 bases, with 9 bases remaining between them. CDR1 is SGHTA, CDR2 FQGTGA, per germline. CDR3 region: CASSLSWTANTGELFF. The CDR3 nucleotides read TGTGCCAGCAGCTTAAGTTGGACAGCGAACACCGGGGAGCTGTTTTTT.

The CDR3 nucleotides read TGTGCCAGCAGCTCCCCGTTGTGGGGTTCCTACAATGAGCAGTTCTTC. Encoded protein: CASSSPLWGSYNEQFF. J is TRBJ2-1 and V is TRBV9; D remains unclear. V lost 4 bases to trimming and J lost 1 base, with 15 bases between them. Germline CDR1 is SGDLS and CDR2 is YYNGEE. CDR3 length equals 16 residues.

The CDR3 DNA follows: TGTGCCAGCAGTTCCCCAGCGGGAAAGGGCACAGATACGCAGTATTTT. Translating it yields CASSSPAGKGTDTQYF. This chain links TRBV27 with TRBJ2-3; 7 bases match TRBD2. CDR1 is MNHEY and CDR2 is SMNVEV in the germline V gene (reference sequence). J was trimmed by 1 base and V by 4 bases; bases with no gene match: 8. The CDR3 loop spans 16 amino acids.

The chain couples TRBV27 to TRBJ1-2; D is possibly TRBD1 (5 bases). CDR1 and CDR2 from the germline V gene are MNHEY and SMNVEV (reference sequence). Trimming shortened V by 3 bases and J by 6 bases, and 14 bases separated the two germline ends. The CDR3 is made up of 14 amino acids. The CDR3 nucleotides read TGTGCCAGCAGTTTTCTCATGGGACGGAATGGCTACACCTTC. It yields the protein CASSFLMGRNGYTF.

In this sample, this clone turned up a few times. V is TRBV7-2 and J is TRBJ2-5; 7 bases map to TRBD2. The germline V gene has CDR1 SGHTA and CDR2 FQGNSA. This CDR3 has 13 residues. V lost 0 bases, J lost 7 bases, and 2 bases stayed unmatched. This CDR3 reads CASSLAGEGTQYF. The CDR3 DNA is TGTGCCAGCAGCTTAGCAGGGGAGGGGACCCAGTACTTC.

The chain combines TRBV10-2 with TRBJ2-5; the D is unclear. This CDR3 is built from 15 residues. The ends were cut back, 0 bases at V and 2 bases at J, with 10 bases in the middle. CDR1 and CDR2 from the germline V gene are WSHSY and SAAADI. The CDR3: CASSESVWDQETQYF. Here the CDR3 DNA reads TGCGCCAGCAGTGAGTCGGTCTGGGATCAAGAGACCCAGTACTTC.

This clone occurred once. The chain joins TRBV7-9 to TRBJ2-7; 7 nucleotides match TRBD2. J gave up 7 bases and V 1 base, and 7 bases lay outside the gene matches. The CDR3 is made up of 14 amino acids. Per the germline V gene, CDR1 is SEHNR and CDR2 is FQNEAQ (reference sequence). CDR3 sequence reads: CASSLGGLPQEQYF. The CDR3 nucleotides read TGTGCCAGCAGCTTAGGGGGACTACCCCAGGAGCAGTACTTC.

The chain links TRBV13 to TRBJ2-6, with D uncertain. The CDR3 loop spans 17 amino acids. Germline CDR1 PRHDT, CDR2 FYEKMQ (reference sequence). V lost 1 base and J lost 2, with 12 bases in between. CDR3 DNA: TGTGCCAGCAGCTTAGCCACAGTAATAACTGGGGCCAACGTCCTGACTTTC. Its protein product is CASSLATVITGANVLTF. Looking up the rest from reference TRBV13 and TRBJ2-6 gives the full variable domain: AAGVIQSPRHLIKEKRETATLKCYPIPRHDTVYWYQQGPGQDPQFLISFYEKMQSDKGSIPDRFSAQQFSDYHSELNMSSLELGDSALYFCASSLATVITGANVLTFGAGSRLTVL.

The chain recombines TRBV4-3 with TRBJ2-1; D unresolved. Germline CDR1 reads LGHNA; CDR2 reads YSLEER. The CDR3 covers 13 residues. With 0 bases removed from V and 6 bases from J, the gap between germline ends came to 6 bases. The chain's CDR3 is CASSQESGNEQFF. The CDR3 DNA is TGCGCCAGCAGCCAAGAGTCCGGCAATGAGCAGTTCTTC.

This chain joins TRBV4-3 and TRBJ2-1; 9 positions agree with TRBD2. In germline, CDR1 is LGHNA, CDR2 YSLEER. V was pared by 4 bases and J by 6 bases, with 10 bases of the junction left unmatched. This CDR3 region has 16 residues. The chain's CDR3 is CASSLRLAGSPNEQFF. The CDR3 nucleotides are TGCGCCAGCAGCCTACGGCTAGCGGGATCTCCCAATGAGCAGTTCTTC.

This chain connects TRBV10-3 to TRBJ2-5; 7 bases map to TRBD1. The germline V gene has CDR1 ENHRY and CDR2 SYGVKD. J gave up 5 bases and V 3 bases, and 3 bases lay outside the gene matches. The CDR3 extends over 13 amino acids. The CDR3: CAISEQGWETQYF. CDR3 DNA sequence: TGTGCCATCAGTGAACAGGGGTGGGAGACCCAGTACTTC.

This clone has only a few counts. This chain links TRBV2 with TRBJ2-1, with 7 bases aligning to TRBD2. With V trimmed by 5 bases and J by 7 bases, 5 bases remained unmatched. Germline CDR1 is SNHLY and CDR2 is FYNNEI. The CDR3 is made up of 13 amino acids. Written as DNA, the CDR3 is TGTGCCAGCAGTACGAGGGAGGGGAATGAGCAGTTCTTC. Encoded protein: CASSTREGNEQFF.

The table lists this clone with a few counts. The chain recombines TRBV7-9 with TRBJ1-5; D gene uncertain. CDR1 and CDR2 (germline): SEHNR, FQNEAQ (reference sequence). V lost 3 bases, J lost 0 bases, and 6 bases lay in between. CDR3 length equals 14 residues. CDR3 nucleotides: TGTGCCAGCAGCTTCGTGGATAGCAATCAGCCCCAGCATTTT. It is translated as CASSFVDSNQPQHF.

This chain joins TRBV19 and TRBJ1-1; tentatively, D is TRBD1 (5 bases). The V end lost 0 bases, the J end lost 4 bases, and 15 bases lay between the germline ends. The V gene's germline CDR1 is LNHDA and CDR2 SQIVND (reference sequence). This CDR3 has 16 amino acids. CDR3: CASSIDFGTPSTEAFF. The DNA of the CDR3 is TGTGCCAGTAGTATAGATTTCGGGACCCCCTCCACTGAAGCTTTCTTT.

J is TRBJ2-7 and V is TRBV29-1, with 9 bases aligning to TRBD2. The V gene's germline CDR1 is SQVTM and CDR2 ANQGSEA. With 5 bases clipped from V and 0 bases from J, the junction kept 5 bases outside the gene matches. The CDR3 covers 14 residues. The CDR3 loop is CSVRLAEDSYEQYF. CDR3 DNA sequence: TGCAGCGTTCGACTAGCGGAAGACTCCTACGAGCAGTACTTC.

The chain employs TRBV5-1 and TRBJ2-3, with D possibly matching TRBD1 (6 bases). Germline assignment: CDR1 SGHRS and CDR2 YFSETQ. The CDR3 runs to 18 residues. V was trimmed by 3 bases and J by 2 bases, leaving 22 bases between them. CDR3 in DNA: TGCGCCAGCAGCTCGAAAGACCGGGACACCTCTCCCACAGATACGCAGTATTTT. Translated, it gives CASSSKDRDTSPTDTQYF.